The rows below give T cell receptor beta chains drawn from one sample of a study of cytomegalovirus exposure and HLA in healthy donors. The protocol was immunoSEQ multiplex PCR, while the TCRdb copy is restricted to in-frame clones and leaves out a portion. The sample includes approximately 190,000 clones, roughly 80% seen only once; the top ten take over 5.5%. The sample comprised PBMCs. These receptors were taken from a man aged 35 to 55 in good health and CMV-seropositive. Each CDR3 is given with its conserved first and last residue. The order of the fields is clone size, D gene, J gene, V gene, CDR3 DNA, CDR3 protein. The D gene is left open where the match is weak. Only part of the rows carry a size: once, few, many, or a class if the clone is expanded.

NA TRBD2 TRBJ2-3 TRBV6-9 TGTGCCAGTTCCCCGGGACTAGCGGGGTTCACTAGCACAGATACGCAGTATTTT CASSPGLAGFTSTDTQYF
few NA TRBJ1-2 TRBV4-3 TGCGCCAGCAGCCAAGATCCGGGTCGCTACACCTTC CASSQDPGRYTF
NA NA TRBJ1-2 TRBV7-9 TGTGCCAGCAGCCCCCAGTGGGCCAGCTATGGCTACACCTTC CASSPQWASYGYTF
once TRBD2 TRBJ2-7 TRBV19 TGTGCCAGTAGCCCCGGTAGAGCGGGGGGGAACGAGCAGTACTTC CASSPGRAGGNEQYF
NA NA TRBJ2-3 TRBV4-3 TGCGCCAGCAGCCAAGATGGGGGGGGCGCAGATACGCAGTATTTT CASSQDGGGADTQYF
NA NA TRBJ2-5 TRBV9 TGTGCCAGCAGCGGACGTCTAGCGTCCGGGGAGACCCAGTACTTC CASSGRLASGETQYF
NA TRBD1 TRBJ1-1 TRBV7-6 TGTGCCAGCAGCCATAACAGGGGGAACACTGAAGCTTTCTTT CASSHNRGNTEAFF
few TRBD2 TRBJ2-7 TRBV6-5 TGTGCCAGCAGTTACCAGCGGGAGGCCTACGAGCAGTACTTC CASSYQREAYEQYF
NA NA TRBJ1-2 TRBV7-9 TGTGCCAGCAGCTTTCAGGGGTTCGACTATGGCTACACCTTC CASSFQGFDYGYTF
once TRBD2 TRBJ2-3 TRBV27 TGTGCCAGCAGGTCAGCCCAGCGGGGGGGCCGATTCCCCCCAGATACGCAGTATTTT CASRSAQRGGRFPPDTQYF
NA TRBD1 TRBJ1-1 TRBV7-3 TGTGCCAGCAGCCCAACCAGGGACAGGGACACTGAAGCTTTCTTT CASSPTRDRDTEAFF
NA NA TRBJ1-4 TRBV9 TGTGCCAGCAGCGTAGGAGGGGGGGCTGAAAAACTGTTTTTT CASSVGGGAEKLFF
NA TRBD1 TRBJ2-7 TRBV4-3 TGCGCCAGCAGCCGAACAGGGGGCTACTACGAGCAGTACTTC CASSRTGGYYEQYF
NA TRBD2 TRBJ2-2 TRBV18 TGTGCCAGCTCACCAGTTGAGCGGGGGAGCACACTGAACACCGGGGAGCTGTTTTTT CASSPVERGSTLNTGELFF
NA NA TRBJ2-5 TRBV7-9 TGTGCCAGCAGCTTAGCGCAAGGGGAAGAGACCCAGTACTTC CASSLAQGEETQYF
NA NA TRBJ2-7 TRBV11-2 TGTGCCAGCAGCTTGTCCGGGACACCATACGAGCAGTACTTC CASSLSGTPYEQYF
NA TRBD1 TRBJ1-1 TRBV28 TGTGCCACCCACAACACAGGGGGCGGCGACACTGAAGCTTTCTTT CATHNTGGGDTEAFF
NA TRBD2 TRBJ2-1 TRBV4-3 TGCGCCAGCAGCCCAGATACTAGCGGGGGGGCAAGCGGGCAGTTCTTC CASSPDTSGGASGQFF
NA TRBD2 TRBJ2-1 TRBV6-4 TGTGCCAGCAGCAGCCCGGGGGGGCTAACAGAGCAGTTCTTC CASSSPGGLTEQFF
NA NA TRBJ2-1 TRBV4-3 TGCGCCAGCAGCCAAGGCGGGGGCGACAATGAGCAGTTCTTC CASSQGGGDNEQFF
NA NA TRBJ1-5 TRBV6-1 TGTGCCAGCGTCGAGGGAACAGGGCCTGCTCACCAGCATTTT CASVEGTGPAHQHF
NA TRBD2 TRBJ2-1 TRBV6-6 TGTGCCAGCAGTTCACTAGCGGGGGGTGGTGAGCAGTTCTTC CASSSLAGGGEQFF
NA TRBD2 TRBJ2-5 TRBV28 TGTGCCAGCAGTTTTGGGGGGGGTGGGGGAGAGACCCAGTACTTC CASSFGGGGGETQYF
once NA TRBJ1-2 TRBV9 TGTGCCAGCACAAGTCGGGAAAATCATGGCTACACCTTC CASTSRENHGYTF
few TRBD2 TRBJ2-3 TRBV10-1 TGCGCCAGCAGTGTCCAGCGGGGGGTCCCAGATACGCAGTATTTT CASSVQRGVPDTQYF
NA TRBD1 TRBJ2-7 TRBV4-1 TGCGCCAGCAGCCGTTCGGGACAGGGGGGAGTTAAGCAGTACTTC CASSRSGQGGVKQYF
NA TRBD2 TRBJ2-7 TRBV27 TGTGCCAGCAGTATTCTAGCGGGGGGGGGCGAGCAGTACTTC CASSILAGGGEQYF
NA TRBD2 TRBJ2-2 TRBV9 TGTGCCAGCAGCGTAGGGGGAGGGACCGGGGAGCTGTTTTTT CASSVGGGTGELFF
once NA TRBJ2-4 TRBV9 TGTGCCAGCACCCAAGGGAGGATTATAGCCAAAAACATTCAGTACTTC CASTQGRIIAKNIQYF
NA NA TRBJ2-2 TRBV11-3 TGTGCCAGCAGCTCCTCAGGGGGAGGAGGCACCGGGGAGCTGTTTTTT CASSSSGGGGTGELFF
NA NA TRBJ2-3 TRBV5-1 TGCGCCAGCAGCTTGGGGCAGATCACAGATACGCAGTATTTT CASSLGQITDTQYF
once NA TRBJ2-5 TRBV4-3 TGCGCCAGCAGCCAAGATCTCGGTCGAGGAGAGACCCAGTACTTC CASSQDLGRGETQYF
NA TRBD1 TRBJ2-4 TRBV2 TGTGCCAGCAGTATTGGGACAGCTGGTCTTCAGTACTTC CASSIGTAGLQYF
NA TRBD2 TRBJ2-2 TRBV11-2 TGTGCCAGCAGCGACACTAGCGGGTCGAACACCGGGGAGCTGTTTTTT CASSDTSGSNTGELFF
NA NA TRBJ1-1 TRBV7-9 TGTTCCAGCAGCCTCTCCCGCGGTGAAGCTTTCTTT CSSSLSRGEAFF
once TRBD1 TRBJ2-1 TRBV30 TGTGCCCGGGGGGTGGGGACAGGGGTTTACAATGAGCAGTTCTTC CARGVGTGVYNEQFF
NA NA TRBJ2-7 TRBV4-2 TGTGCCAGCAGCCAAGATCCCCAGGGGACCTACGAGCAGTACTTC CASSQDPQGTYEQYF
NA NA TRBJ2-7 TRBV7-9 TGTGCCAGCAGCTCACACAGGGGACTGTCCTACGAGCAGTACTTC CASSSHRGLSYEQYF
NA NA TRBJ2-7 TRBV5-1 TGCGCCAGCAGGACTAGTACCGACTACGAGCAGTACTTC CASRTSTDYEQYF
NA TRBD1 TRBJ2-7 TRBV5-1 TGCGCCAGCAGCTTGGGGCTGGACAGGGGCTCCTACGAGCAGTACTTC CASSLGLDRGSYEQYF
NA NA TRBJ1-3 TRBV6-5 TGTGCCAGCAGAACGCCGGGAAACGGGGGAAACACCATATATTTT CASRTPGNGGNTIYF
NA TRBD2 TRBJ2-5 TRBV7-2 TGTGCCAGCAGCTTCTCGCGGGGGGGTTCAGGGGAGACCCAGTACTTC CASSFSRGGSGETQYF
once TRBD1 TRBJ1-1 TRBV7-9 TGTTCCAGTAGGGGGCTTGACACTGAAGCTTTCTTT CSSRGLDTEAFF
NA NA TRBJ1-5 TRBV30 TGTGCCTGGAGTGTAGTCGGGTCCAATCAGCCCCAGCATTTT CAWSVVGSNQPQHF
once TRBD1 TRBJ2-1 TRBV7-2 TGTGCCAGCAGCCCGCGGGACAGGGAAATAGAAAACAATGAGCAGTTCTTC CASSPRDREIENNEQFF
NA NA TRBJ2-1 TRBV6-5 TGTGCCAGCAGGCGACTAAGAGGTGAGCAGTTCTTC CASRRLRGEQFF